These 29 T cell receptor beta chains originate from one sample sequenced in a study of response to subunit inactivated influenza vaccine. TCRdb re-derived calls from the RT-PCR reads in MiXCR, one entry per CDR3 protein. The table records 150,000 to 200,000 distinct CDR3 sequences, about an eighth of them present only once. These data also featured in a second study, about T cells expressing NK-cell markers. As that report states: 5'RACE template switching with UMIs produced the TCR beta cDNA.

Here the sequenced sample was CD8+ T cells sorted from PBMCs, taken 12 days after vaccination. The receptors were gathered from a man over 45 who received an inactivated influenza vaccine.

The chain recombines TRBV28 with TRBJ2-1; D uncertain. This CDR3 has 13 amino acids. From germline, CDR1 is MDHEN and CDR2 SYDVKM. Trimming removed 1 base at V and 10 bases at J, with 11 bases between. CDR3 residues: CASSLLELREQFF. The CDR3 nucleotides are TGTGCCAGCAGTTTATTGGAGCTAAGAGAGCAGTTCTTC.

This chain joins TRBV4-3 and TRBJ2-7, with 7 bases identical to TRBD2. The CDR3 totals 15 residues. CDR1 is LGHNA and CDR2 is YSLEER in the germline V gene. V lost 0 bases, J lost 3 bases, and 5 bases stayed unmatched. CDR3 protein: CASSQDSAGLYEQYF. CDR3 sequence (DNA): TGCGCCAGCAGCCAAGACTCAGCGGGGCTCTACGAGCAGTACTTC.

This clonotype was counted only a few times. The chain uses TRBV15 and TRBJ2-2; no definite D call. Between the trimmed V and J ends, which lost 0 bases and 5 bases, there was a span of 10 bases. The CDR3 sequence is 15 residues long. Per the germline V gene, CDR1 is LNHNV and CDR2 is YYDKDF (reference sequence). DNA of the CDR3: TGTGCCACCAGCAGAGATCGAGGCGTGACCGGGGAGCTGTTTTTT. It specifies CATSRDRGVTGELFF.

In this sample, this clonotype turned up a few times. Here the CDR3 DNA reads TGTGCCAGCACCCTAGCGGGAGCGACAGATACGCAGTATTTT. Its translation: CASTLAGATDTQYF. The V gene is TRBV12-3 or TRBV12-4, the J gene TRBJ2-3; the match to TRBD2 covers 10 bases. The ends lost 7 bases at V and 3 bases at J; junction bases unmatched: 4. CDR3 length: 14 amino acids.

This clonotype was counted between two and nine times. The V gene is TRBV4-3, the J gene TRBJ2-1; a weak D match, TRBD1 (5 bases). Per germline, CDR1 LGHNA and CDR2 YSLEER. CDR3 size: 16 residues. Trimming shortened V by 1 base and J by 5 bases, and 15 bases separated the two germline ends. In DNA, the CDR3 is TGCGCCAGCAGCCAAGGTCAGGGTGTGTACGACAATGAGCAGTTCTTC. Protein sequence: CASSQGQGVYDNEQFF.

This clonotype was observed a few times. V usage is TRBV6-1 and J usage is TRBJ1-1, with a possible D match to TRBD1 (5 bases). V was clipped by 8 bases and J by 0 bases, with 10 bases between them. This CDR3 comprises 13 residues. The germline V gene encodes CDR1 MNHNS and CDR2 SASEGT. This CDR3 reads CASQGVMNTEAFF. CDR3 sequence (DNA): TGTGCCAGCCAGGGAGTGATGAACACTGAAGCTTTCTTT.

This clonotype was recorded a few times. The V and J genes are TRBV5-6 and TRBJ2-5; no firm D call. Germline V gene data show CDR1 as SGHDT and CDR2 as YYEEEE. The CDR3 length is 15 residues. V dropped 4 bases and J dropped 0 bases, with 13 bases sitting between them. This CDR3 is CASSLRLGNQETQYF. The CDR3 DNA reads TGTGCCAGCAGCCTCCGGTTGGGTAACCAAGAGACCCAGTACTTC.

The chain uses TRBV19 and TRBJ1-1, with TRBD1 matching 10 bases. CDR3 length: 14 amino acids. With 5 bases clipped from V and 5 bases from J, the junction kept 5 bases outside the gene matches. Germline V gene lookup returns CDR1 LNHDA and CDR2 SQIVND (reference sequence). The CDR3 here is CASSLTGGRTEAFF. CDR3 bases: TGTGCCAGTAGTCTGACAGGGGGCCGAACTGAAGCTTTCTTT. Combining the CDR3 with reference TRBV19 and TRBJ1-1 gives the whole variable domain DGGITQSPKYLFRKEGQNVTLSCEQNLNHDAMYWYRQDPGQGLRLIYYSQIVNDFQKGDIAEGYSVSREKKESFPLTVTSAQKNPTAFYLCASSLTGGRTEAFFGQGTRLTVV.

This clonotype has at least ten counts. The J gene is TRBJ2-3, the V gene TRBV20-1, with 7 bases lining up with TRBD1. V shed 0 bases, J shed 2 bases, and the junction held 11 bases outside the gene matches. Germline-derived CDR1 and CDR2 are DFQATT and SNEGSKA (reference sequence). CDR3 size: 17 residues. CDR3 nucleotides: TGCAGTGCTAGAGATTTAAGGGACAGTGAGTCCACAGATACGCAGTATTTT. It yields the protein CSARDLRDSESTDTQYF.

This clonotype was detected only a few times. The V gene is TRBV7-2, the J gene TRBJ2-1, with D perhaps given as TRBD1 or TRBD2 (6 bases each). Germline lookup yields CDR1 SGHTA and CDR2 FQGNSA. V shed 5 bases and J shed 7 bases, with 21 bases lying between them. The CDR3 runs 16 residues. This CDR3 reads CASSPWGASGVNEQFF. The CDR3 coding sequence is TGTGCCAGCAGCCCCTGGGGGGCCTCTGGGGTGAATGAGCAGTTCTTC.

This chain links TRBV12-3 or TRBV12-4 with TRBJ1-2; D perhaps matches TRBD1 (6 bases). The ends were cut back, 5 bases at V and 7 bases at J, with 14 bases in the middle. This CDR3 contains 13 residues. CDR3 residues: CASSPTGGSGYTF. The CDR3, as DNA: TGTGCCAGCAGTCCAACGGGGGGCAGTGGCTACACCTTC.

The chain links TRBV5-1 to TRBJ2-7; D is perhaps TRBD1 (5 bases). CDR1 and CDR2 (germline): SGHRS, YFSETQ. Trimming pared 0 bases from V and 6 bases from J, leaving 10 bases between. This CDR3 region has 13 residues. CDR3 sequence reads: CASSLGGPGEQYF. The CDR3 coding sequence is TGCGCCAGCAGCTTGGGGGGCCCCGGCGAGCAGTACTTC. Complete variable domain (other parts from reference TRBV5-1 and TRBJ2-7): KAGVTQTPRYLIKTRGQQVTLSCSPISGHRSVSWYQQTPGQGLQFLFEYFSETQRNKGNFPGRFSGRQFSNSRSEMNVSTLELGDSALYLCASSLGGPGEQYFGPGTRLTVT.

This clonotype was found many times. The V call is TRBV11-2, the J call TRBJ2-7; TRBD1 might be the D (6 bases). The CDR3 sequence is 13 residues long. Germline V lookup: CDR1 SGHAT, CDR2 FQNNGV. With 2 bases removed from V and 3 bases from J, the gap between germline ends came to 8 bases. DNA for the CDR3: TGTGCCAGCAGCTTAAGACAGGACTACGAGCAGTACTTC. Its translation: CASSLRQDYEQYF.

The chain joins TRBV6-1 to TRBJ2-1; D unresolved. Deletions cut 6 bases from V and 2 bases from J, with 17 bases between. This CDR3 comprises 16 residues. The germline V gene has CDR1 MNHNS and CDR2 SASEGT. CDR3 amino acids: CASSPHQGAAYNEQFF. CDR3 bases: TGTGCCAGCAGCCCCCACCAAGGTGCAGCCTACAATGAGCAGTTCTTC.

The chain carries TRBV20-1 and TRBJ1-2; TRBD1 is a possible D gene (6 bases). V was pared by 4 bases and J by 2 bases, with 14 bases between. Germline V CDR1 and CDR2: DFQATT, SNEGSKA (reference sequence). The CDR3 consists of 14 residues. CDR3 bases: TGCAGTGCTAACTCCGGGACACTAAACTATGGCTACACCTTC. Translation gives CSANSGTLNYGYTF.

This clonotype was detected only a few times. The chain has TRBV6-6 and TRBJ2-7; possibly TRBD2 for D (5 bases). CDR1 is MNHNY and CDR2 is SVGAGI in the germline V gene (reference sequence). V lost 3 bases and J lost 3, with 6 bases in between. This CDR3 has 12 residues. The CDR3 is CASSYEGYEQYF. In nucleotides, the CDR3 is TGTGCCAGCAGTTATGAGGGCTACGAGCAGTACTTC.

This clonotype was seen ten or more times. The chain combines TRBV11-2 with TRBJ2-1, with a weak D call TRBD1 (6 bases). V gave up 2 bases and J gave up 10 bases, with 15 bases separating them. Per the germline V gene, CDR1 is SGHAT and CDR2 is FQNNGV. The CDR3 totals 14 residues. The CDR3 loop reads CASSLWAGANEQFF. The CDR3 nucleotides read TGTGCCAGCAGCTTATGGGCAGGGGCAAACGAGCAGTTCTTC.

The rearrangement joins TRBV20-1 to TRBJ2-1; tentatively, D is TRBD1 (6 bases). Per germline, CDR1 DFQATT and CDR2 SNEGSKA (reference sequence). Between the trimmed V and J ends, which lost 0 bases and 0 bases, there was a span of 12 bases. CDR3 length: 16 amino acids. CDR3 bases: TGCAGTGCTAGAGATCCAGGGGAGAGCTCCTACAATGAGCAGTTCTTC. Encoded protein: CSARDPGESSYNEQFF.

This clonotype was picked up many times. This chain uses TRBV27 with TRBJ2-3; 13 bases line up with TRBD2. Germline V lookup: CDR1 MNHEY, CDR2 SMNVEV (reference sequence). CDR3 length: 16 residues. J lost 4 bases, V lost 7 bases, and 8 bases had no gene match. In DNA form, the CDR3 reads TGTGCCAGCACCCTACTAGCGGGAGGGCCCCCAGATACGCAGTATTTT. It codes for CASTLLAGGPPDTQYF.

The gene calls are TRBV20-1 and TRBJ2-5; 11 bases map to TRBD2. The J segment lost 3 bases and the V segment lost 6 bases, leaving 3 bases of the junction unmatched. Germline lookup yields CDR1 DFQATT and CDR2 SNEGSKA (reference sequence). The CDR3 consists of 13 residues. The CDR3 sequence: CSARGLAEETQYF. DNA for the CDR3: TGCAGTGCCAGGGGACTAGCGGAAGAGACCCAGTACTTC.

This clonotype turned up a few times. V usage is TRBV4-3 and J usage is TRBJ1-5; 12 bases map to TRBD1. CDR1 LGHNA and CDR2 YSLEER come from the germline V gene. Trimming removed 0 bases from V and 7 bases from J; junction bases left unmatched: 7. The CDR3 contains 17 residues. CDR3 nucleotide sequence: TGCGCCAGCAGCCAAGATTGGGACAGGGGGCGAAGCCAGCCCCAGCATTTT. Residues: CASSQDWDRGRSQPQHF.

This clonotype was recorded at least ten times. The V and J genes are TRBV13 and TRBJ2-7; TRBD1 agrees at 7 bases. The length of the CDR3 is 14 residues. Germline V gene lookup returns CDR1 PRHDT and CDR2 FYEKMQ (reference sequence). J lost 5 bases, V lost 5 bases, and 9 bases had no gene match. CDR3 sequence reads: CASSLRQGIHEQYF. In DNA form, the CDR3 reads TGTGCCAGCAGCCTGCGACAGGGTATCCACGAGCAGTACTTC.

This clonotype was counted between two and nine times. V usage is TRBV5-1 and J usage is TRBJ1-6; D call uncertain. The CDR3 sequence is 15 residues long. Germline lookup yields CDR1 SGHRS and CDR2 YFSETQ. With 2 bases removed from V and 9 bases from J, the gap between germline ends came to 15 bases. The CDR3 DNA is TGCGCCAGCAGCTTAAACATGTTTGAAGCTTCACCCCTCCACTTT. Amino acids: CASSLNMFEASPLHF.

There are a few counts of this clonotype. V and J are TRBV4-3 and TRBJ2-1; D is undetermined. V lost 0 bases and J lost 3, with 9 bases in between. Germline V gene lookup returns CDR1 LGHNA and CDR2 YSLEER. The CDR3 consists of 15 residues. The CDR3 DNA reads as TGCGCCAGCAGCCAAGACTCCCTCGGCTACAATGAGCAGTTCTTC. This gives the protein CASSQDSLGYNEQFF.

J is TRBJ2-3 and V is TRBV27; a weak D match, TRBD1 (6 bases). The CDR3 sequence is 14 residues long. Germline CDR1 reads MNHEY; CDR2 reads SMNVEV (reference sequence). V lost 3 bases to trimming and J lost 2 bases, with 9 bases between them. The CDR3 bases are TGTGCCAGCAGTTTTAACAGGGCCACAGATACGCAGTATTTT. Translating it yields CASSFNRATDTQYF.

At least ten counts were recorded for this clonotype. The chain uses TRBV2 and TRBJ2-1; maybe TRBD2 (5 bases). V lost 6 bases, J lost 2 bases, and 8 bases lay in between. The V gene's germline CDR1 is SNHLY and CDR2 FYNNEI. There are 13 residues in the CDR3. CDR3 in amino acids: CASSSGTYNEQFF. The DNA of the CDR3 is TGTGCCAGCAGCAGCGGAACCTACAATGAGCAGTTCTTC.

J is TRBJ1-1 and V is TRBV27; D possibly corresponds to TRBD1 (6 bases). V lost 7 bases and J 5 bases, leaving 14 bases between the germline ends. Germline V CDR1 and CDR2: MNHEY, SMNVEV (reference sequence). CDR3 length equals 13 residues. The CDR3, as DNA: TGTGCCAGCATTCAGGGGTGGGGGACTGAAGCTTTCTTT. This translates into CASIQGWGTEAFF.

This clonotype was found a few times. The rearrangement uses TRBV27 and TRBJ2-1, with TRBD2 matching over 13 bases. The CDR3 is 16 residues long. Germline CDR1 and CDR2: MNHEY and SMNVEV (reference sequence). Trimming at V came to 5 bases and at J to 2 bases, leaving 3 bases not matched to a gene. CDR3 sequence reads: CASSPGTSGTYNEQFF. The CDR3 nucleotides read TGTGCCAGCAGTCCTGGGACTAGCGGGACCTACAATGAGCAGTTCTTC.

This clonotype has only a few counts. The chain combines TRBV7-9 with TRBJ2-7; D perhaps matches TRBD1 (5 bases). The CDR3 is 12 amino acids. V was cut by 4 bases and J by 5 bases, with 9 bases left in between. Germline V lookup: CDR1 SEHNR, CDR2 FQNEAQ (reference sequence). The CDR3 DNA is TGTGCCAGCAGCTGGGGCGGAGACGAGCAGTACTTC. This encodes CASSWGGDEQYF. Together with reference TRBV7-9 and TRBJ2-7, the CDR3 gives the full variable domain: DTGVSQNPRHKITKRGQNVTFRCDPISEHNRLYWYRQTLGQGPEFLTYFQNEAQLEKSRLLSDRFSAERPKGSFSTLEIQRTEQGDSAMYLCASSWGGDEQYFGPGTRLTVT.